This TCR beta chain is from a study of blood T cells in healthy people across ages. Study results and limitations: Donor CMV infection status was unknown, possibly confounding age-related changes in expanded clonotypes.

This clonotype was detected a few times. Its specificity is not known. A second PCR, run for roughly 6 to 11 cycles, used a sample-barcoded 5' primer plus a J-beta primer mix. A single record per CDR3 protein comes from TCRdb applying MiXCR to the 5' RACE reads. The sample yields 750,000 to 950,000 distinct CDR3 sequences, 25% to 35% seen once. This sample also belongs to another study, concerning T cells of mothers and their children. According to that study: At about 1.5 ug per 15 ul, all of the extracted RNA went into cDNA synthesis. During the second PCR, the M1S primer introduced sample barcodes along with 2-4 random nucleotides.

The material sequenced was blood. The TCR comes from a woman in her thirties or forties in good health.

CDR3 region: CASRGRNTGELFF. CDR3 in DNA: TGTGCCAGCAGGGGTCGAAACACCGGGGAGCTGTTTTTT. The chain employs TRBV28 and TRBJ2-2; unclear D gene. Trimming cost V 6 bases and J 2 bases, with 7 bases left between them. The CDR3 is made up of 13 amino acids. Per the germline V gene, CDR1 is MDHEN and CDR2 is SYDVKM.